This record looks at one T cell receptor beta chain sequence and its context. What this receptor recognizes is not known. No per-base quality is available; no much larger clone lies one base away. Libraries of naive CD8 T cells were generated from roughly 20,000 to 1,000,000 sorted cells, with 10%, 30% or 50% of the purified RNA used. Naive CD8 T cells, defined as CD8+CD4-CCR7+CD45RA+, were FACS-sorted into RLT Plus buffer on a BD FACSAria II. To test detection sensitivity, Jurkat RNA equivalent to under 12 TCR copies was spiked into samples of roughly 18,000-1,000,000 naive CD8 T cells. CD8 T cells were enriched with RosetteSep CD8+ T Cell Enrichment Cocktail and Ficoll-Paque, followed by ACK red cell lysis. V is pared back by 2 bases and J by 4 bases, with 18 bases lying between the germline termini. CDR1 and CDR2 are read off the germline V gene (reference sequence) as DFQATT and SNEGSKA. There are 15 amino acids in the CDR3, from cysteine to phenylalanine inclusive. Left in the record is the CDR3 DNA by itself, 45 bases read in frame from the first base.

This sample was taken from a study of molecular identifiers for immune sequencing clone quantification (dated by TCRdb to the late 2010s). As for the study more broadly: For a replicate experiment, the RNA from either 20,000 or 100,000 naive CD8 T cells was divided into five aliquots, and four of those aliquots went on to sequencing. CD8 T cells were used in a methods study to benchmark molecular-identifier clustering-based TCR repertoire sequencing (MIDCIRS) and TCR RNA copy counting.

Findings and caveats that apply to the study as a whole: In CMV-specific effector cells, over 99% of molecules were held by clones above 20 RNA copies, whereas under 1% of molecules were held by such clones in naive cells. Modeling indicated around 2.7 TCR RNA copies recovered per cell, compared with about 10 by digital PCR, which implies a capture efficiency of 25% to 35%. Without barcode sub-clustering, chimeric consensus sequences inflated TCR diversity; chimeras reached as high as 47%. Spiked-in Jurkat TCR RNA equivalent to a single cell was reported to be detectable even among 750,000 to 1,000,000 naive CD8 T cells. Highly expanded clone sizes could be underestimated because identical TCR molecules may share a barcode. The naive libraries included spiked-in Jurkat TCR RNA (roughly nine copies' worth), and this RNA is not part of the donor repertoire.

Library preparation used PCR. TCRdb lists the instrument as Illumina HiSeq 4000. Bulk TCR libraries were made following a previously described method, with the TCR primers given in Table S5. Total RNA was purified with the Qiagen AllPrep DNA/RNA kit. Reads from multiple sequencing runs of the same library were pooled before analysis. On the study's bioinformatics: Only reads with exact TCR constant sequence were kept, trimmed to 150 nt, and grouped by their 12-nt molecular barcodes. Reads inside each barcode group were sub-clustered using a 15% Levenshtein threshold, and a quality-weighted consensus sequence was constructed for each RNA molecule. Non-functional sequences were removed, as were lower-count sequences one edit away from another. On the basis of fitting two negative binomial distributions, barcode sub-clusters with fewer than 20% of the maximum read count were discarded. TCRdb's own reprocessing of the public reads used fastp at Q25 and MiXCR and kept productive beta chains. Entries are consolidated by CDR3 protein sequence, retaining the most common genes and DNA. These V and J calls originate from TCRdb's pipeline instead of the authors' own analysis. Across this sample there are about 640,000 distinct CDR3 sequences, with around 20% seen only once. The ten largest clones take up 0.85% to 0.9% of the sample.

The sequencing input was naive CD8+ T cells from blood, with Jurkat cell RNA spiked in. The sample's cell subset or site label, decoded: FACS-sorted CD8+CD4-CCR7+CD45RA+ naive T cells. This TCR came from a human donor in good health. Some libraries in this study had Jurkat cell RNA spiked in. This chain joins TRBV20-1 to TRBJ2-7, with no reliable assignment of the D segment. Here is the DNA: TGCAGTGCTAGACTCGGGCAGGCGGAAGGGTACGAGCAGTACTTC. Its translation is CSARLGQAEGYEQYF.